The next 7 T cell receptor beta chains were all read from a single sample in a study of lymphopenia after photon versus proton radiotherapy. This table comes from immunoSEQ multiplex PCR, and its TCRdb copy is limited to in-frame clones, with some not included. The table records about 12,000 clones, about 87% of them present only once. The input for sequencing was peripheral blood, taken from a patient treated with photon-based radiotherapy. These TCRs come from a man aged 60 to 75 with pancreatic cancer.

The chain joins TRBV27 to TRBJ1-2; D uncertain. CDR3 size: 13 residues. CDR1 and CDR2 (germline): MNHEY, SMNVEV (reference sequence). V was pared by 6 bases and J by 2 bases, with 10 bases between. The DNA of the CDR3 is TGTGCCAGCAGCCCGGGAATAAACTATGGCTACACCTTC. Amino acid sequence: CASSPGINYGYTF.

The gene calls are TRBV27 and TRBJ1-3; D unclear. CDR1 and CDR2 (germline): MNHEY, SMNVEV (reference sequence). Trimming stripped 2 bases from V and 4 bases from J, with 12 bases between. The CDR3 runs 15 residues. This CDR3 reads CASSLEGMSGNTIYF. The CDR3 DNA follows: TGTGCCAGCAGTTTAGAGGGAATGAGCGGAAACACCATATATTTT.

The gene calls are TRBV6-1 and TRBJ2-7; D is perhaps TRBD1 (6 bases). CDR1 is MNHNS, CDR2 SASEGT, per germline. Trimming stripped 6 bases from V and 3 bases from J, with 15 bases between. CDR3 length: 14 amino acids. The CDR3 here is CASRMGAGVYEQYF. For the CDR3, the DNA is TGTGCCAGCAGGATGGGGGCCGGGGTCTACGAGCAGTACTTC.

The CDR3 DNA sequence: TGTGCCATCAGTGAGTTTGCTGGGGAAGGGGATGGCTACACCTTC. Translating gives CAISEFAGEGDGYTF. This chain joins TRBV10-3 and TRBJ1-2, with D perhaps TRBD1 (5 bases). The V end was cut by 1 base, the J end by 6 bases, with 15 bases between. CDR3 size: 15 residues. From germline, CDR1 is ENHRY and CDR2 SYGVKD.

This rearrangement joins TRBV6-5 to TRBJ2-3, with D uncertain. Looked up from germline, CDR1 is MNHEY and CDR2 is SVGAGI. V was pared by 0 bases and J by 5 bases, with 6 bases between. CDR3 length: 13 amino acids. CDR3 amino acids: CASSYSVVDTQYF. The DNA for the CDR3 is TGTGCCAGCAGTTACTCGGTAGTAGATACGCAGTATTTT.

V and J are TRBV7-6 and TRBJ1-3; maybe TRBD1 (5 bases). The CDR3 totals 15 residues. Trimming removed 0 bases at V and 1 base at J, with 7 bases between. Germline V gives CDR1 SGHVS, CDR2 FNYEAQ. CDR3 amino acids: CASSLARGSGNTIYF. CDR3 DNA: TGTGCCAGCAGCTTAGCGCGGGGGTCTGGAAACACCATATATTTT.

This sequence joins TRBV10-3 and TRBJ2-5; 7 positions match TRBD2. From germline, CDR1 is ENHRY and CDR2 SYGVKD. J gave up 2 bases and V 8 bases, and 8 bases lay outside the gene matches. The CDR3 spans 14 residues. The CDR3 coding sequence is TGTGCCATCGGTACGGCGGGGGTGCAAGAGACCCAGTACTTC. Its protein is CAIGTAGVQETQYF.